The clone carrying this TCR beta chain appeared a single time. V shed 9 bases, J shed 3 bases, and the junction held 9 bases outside the gene matches. The length of the CDR3 is 15 residues. Germline V CDR1 and CDR2: LNHDA, SQIVND (reference sequence). The data were taken from a study of blood T cell repertoires in COVID-19. Background on the study: In each case, the material was cDNA or gDNA derived from T cells, B-cell-depleted T cells, or PBMCs.

Clones were read by immunoSEQ multiplex PCR, and TCRdb kept only the in-frame ones, dropping some. Among around 440,000 clones, about nine tenths were seen once, and the ten largest hold roughly 13%. The V and J genes are TRBV19 and TRBJ2-2, with TRBD1 matching 8 bases. This TCR derives from a woman aged 50 to 60 with COVID-19, enrolled during active disease. What was sequenced was peripheral blood. The CDR3 DNA reads TGTGCCAGCCATGGACAGGGAGTCGACACCGGGGAGCTGTTTTTT. It encodes CASHGQGVDTGELFF.